Shown below are 3 T cell receptor beta chains from a single sample sequenced in a study of T-cell memory formation after mild COVID-19. TCRdb fed the 5' RACE reads into MiXCR, producing one record per CDR3 protein. The profile shows more than 35,000 distinct CDR3 sequences, over 5% of them singletons. The sequenced sample was PBMCs or a T cell subset sorted from them (not recorded which). These receptors all come from an adult who had mild COVID-19 (a few samples of this study predate the infection). Cell type and time point are not known.

This clonotype was recorded at least ten times. The chain combines TRBV7-8 with TRBJ2-1; 13 bases fit TRBD2. The CDR3 is made up of 15 amino acids. Germline trimming cut 5 bases from V and 7 bases from J; bases unmatched to any gene: 5. Germline CDR1 SGHVS, CDR2 FQNEAQ. The CDR3 reads CASSPPTSGGNEQFF. Here the CDR3 DNA reads TGTGCCAGCAGCCCCCCGACTAGCGGGGGGAATGAGCAGTTCTTC.

V is TRBV6-1 and J is TRBJ1-1; the D gene is possibly TRBD1 (6 bases). This CDR3 contains 12 residues. V was clipped by 5 bases and J by 7 bases, with 11 bases between them. Germline lookup yields CDR1 MNHNS and CDR2 SASEGT. In DNA, the CDR3 is TGTGCCAGCAGTACACAGGGTCTTGAAGCTTTCTTT. It is translated as CASSTQGLEAFF.

The chain joins TRBV20-1 to TRBJ1-5; TRBD1 aligns across 7 bases. V lost 1 base and J lost 3; bases outside the gene matches: 12. CDR3 size: 17 residues. Germline V gives CDR1 DFQATT, CDR2 SNEGSKA (reference sequence). The CDR3 nucleotides are TGCAGTGCTAGAGTTAGGGACAGTTGGGGTCTCAATCAGCCCCAGCATTTT. It specifies CSARVRDSWGLNQPQHF.